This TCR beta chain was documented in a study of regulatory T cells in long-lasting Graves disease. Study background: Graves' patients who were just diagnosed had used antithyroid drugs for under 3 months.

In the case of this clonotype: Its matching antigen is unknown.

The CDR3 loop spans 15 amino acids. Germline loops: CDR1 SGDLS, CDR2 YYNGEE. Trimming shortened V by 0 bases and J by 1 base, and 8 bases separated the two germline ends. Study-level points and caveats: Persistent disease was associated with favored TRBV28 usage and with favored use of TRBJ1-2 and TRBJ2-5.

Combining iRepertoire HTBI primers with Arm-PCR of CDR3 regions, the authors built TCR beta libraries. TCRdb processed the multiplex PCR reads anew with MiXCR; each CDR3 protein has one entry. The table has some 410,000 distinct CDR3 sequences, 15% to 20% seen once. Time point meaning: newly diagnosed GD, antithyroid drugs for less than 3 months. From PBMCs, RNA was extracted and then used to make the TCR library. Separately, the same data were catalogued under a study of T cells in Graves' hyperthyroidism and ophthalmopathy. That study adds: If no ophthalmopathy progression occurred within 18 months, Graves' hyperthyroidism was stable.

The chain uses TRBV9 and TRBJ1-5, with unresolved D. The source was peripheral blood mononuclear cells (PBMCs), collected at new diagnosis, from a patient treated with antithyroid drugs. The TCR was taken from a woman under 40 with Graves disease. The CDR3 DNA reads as TGTGCCAGCAGCGTAGACGGGTGGAGCAATCAGCCCCAGCATTTT. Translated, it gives CASSVDGWSNQPQHF.